This T cell receptor beta chain is drawn from a study of beta chain bispecific antibodies for T cell cancers. Study outcomes and limitations: The leukemia cells, rather than normal T cells, gave most of the targeted TRBV signal. Versus anti-CD19, anti-TRBV12 exposure cut the TRBV12-3 share of TRBV signal by under 99%.

Either OKT3 anti-CD3 antibody or CD3/CD28 beads expanded T cells from blood mononuclear cells over 3 days. By share, this clonotype counts as medium-sized. The antigen remains unidentified. CDR3 length equals 16 residues. Germline V gives CDR1 MNHEY, CDR2 SVGAGI. Trimming at V came to 4 bases and at J to 0 bases, leaving 6 bases not matched to a gene. Via MiXCR, TCRdb re-called the 5' RACE reads, giving one row per CDR3 protein. The profile shows some 20,000 distinct CDR3 sequences, more than 2% of them singletons. The origin of this receptor is a human donor in good health. Some clones in this sample may be carry-over from other donors' samples. V gene TRBV6-5 combines with J gene TRBJ2-7; 10 bases fit TRBD2. The material was healthy donor T cells cultured with leukemia cells, obtained from a culture containing a bispecific antibody targeting TCR Vbeta12. Written as DNA, the CDR3 is TGTGCCAGCAGTTTCTCCGGACTAGCGGCCTCCTACGAGCAGTACTTC. Protein sequence: CASSFSGLAASYEQYF.